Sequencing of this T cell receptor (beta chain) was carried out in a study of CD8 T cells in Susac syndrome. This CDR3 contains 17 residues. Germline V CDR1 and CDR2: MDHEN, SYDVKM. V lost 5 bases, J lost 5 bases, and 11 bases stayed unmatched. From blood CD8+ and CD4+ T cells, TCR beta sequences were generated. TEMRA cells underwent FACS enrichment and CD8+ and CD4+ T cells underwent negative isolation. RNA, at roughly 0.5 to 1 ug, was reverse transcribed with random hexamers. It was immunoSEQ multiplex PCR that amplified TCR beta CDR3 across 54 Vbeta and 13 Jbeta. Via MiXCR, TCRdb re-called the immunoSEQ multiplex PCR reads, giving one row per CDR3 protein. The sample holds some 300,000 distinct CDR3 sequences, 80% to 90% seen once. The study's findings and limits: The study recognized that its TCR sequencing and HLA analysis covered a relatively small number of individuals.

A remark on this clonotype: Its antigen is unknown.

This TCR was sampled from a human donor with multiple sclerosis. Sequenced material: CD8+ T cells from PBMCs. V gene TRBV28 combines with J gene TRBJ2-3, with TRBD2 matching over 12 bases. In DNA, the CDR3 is TGTGCCAGCAGTCAGCGGACTAGCGGGGACCAGGGAGATACGCAGTATTTT. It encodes CASSQRTSGDQGDTQYF. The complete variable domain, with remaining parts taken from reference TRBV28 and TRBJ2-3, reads DVKVTQSSRYLVKRTGEKVFLECVQDMDHENMFWYRQDPGLGLRLIYFSYDVKMKEKGDIPEGYSVSREKKERFSLILESASTNQTSMYLCASSQRTSGDQGDTQYFGPGTRLTVL.